This TCR beta chain was observed in a study of neurological immune-mediated disorders. Time point denoted: longitudinal time-point 2. This CDR3 has 17 amino acids. Per germline, CDR1 LNHNV and CDR2 YYDKDF (reference sequence). V shed 0 bases and J shed 0 bases, with 12 bases lying between them. This clonotype occurred many times. TCRdb redid the calling of the 5' RACE reads with MiXCR, one entry per CDR3 protein. The sample includes 65,000 to 85,000 distinct CDR3 sequences, about 5% of them seen just once. The receptor was derived from a woman aged 55-75 years with multiple sclerosis. What was sequenced was PBMCs. The rearrangement joins TRBV15 to TRBJ2-1, with a possible D match to TRBD2 (5 bases). CDR3 region: CATSRDPPGSSYNEQFF. The CDR3 coding sequence is TGTGCCACCAGCAGAGATCCCCCGGGGAGCTCCTACAATGAGCAGTTCTTC.